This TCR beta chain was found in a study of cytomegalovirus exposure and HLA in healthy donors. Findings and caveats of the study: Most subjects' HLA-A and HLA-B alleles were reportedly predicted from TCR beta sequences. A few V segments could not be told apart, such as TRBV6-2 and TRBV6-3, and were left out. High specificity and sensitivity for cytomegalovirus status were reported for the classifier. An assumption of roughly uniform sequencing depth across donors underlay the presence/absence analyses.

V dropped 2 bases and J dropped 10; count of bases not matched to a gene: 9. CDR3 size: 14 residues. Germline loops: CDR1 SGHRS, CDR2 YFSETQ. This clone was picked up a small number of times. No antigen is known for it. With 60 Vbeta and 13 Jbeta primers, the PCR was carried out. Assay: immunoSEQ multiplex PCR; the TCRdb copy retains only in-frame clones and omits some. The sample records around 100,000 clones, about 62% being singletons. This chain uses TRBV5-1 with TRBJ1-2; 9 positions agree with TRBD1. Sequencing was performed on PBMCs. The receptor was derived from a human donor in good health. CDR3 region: CASSFGTGRTDYTF. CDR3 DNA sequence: TGCGCCAGCAGCTTTGGGACAGGGAGGACGGACTACACCTTC.